This T cell receptor beta chain originates from a study of vaccination and CD4 T cells after COVID-19. Findings of the study overall: Only post-vaccination samples contained a median roughly 90% of the reactive clones in convalescent patients. Median numbers of SARS-CoV-2-reactive clonotypes increased from approximately 21 to 40 (not a significant change).

To note about this clonotype: Its antigen is not identified.

Germline V CDR1 and CDR2: SGHVS, FQNEAQ. The CDR3 runs to 15 residues. V lost 4 bases to trimming and J lost 3 bases, with 16 bases between them. Documented time point: late sampling 161 to 241 days after vaccination in three convalescent patients. One entry per CDR3 protein results from TCRdb running MiXCR on the PCR reads. The sample lists some 29,000 distinct CDR3 sequences, 45% to 55% occurring once. V gene TRBV7-8 combines with J gene TRBJ2-7, with a possible D match to TRBD2 (6 bases). The sequencing here drew on CD4+ T cells from blood, taken about 7 months after SARS-CoV-2 vaccination. This clonotype was sampled from a human donor who had recovered from COVID-19. The CDR3 loop is CASSSRLGLHYEQYF. The DNA for the CDR3 is TGTGCCAGCAGCTCCCGGCTGGGACTCCACTACGAGCAGTACTTC.